The 17 T cell receptor beta chains presented below share a single source sample, sequenced in a study of blood T cells in healthy people across ages. Combining a sample-barcoded 5' primer with a J-beta primer mix, a second PCR ran for about 7 to 11 cycles. Via MiXCR, TCRdb re-called the 5' RACE reads, giving one row per CDR3 protein. The sample lists about 1.4 million distinct CDR3 sequences, 55% to 75% seen once, with about 6.3% in the top ten. The sample taken for sequencing was blood. The receptor source for this set is a man aged 18 to 35 in good health.

The rearrangement links TRBV7-9 to TRBJ2-3; possibly TRBD1 for D (5 bases). Looked up from germline, CDR1 is SEHNR and CDR2 is FQNEAQ (reference sequence). The CDR3 consists of 14 residues. Trimming removed 4 bases from V and 6 bases from J, with 14 bases in between. Written as DNA, the CDR3 is TGTGCCAGCAGCTATGGTCGACAGACCGATACGCAGTATTTT. Translation: CASSYGRQTDTQYF.

The chain is built from TRBV10-3 and TRBJ2-3; 16 positions agree with TRBD2. V lost 6 bases and J lost 3; bases outside the gene matches: 12. This CDR3 region has 19 residues. The V gene's germline CDR1 is ENHRY and CDR2 SYGVKD. This CDR3 is CAIRPGLAGGPRKTDTQYF. DNA of the CDR3: TGTGCCATCAGACCGGGACTAGCGGGAGGGCCGAGGAAGACAGATACGCAGTATTTT.

This clonotype appeared a few times. The V and J genes are TRBV15 and TRBJ2-7; 8 positions match TRBD1. Trimming at V came to 3 bases and at J to 5 bases, leaving 6 bases not matched to a gene. The CDR3 runs 14 residues. CDR1 is LNHNV, CDR2 YYDKDF, per germline (reference sequence). The CDR3 nucleotides read TGTGCCACCAGCAGCGGACAGGGTCGGAACGAGCAGTACTTC. It encodes CATSSGQGRNEQYF.

The rearrangement uses TRBV4-3 and TRBJ2-1, with D tentatively TRBD2 (5 bases). CDR1 is LGHNA, CDR2 YSLEER, per germline. V was cut by 0 bases and J by 8 bases, with 11 bases left in between. This CDR3 spans 14 amino acids. CDR3 DNA sequence: TGCGCCAGCAGCCAAGATGATAGCGTCGATGAGCAGTTCTTC. Its translation: CASSQDDSVDEQFF.

This chain connects TRBV7-6 to TRBJ2-1, with 8 bases fitting TRBD2. The J segment lost 8 bases and the V segment lost 4 bases, leaving 10 bases of the junction unmatched. The CDR3 length is 15 residues. Germline V gene data show CDR1 as SGHVS and CDR2 as FNYEAQ. CDR3 coding DNA: TGTGCCAGCAGCTCGAGCGGGAGCTCCGGGGATGAGCAGTTCTTC. This codes for CASSSSGSSGDEQFF.

The chain combines TRBV20-1 with TRBJ2-1; TRBD1 matches 7 bases. The germline V gene encodes CDR1 DFQATT and CDR2 SNEGSKA (reference sequence). Trimming at V came to 7 bases and at J to 7 bases, leaving 10 bases not matched to a gene. The CDR3 loop spans 13 amino acids. CDR3 sequence reads: CSVPTGMSNEQFF. CDR3 DNA sequence: TGCAGTGTCCCGACAGGGATGTCGAATGAGCAGTTCTTC.

The chain recombines TRBV15 with TRBJ2-7; D assignment may be TRBD1 or TRBD2 (5 bases each). The CDR3 has 17 amino acids. Germline V gene lookup returns CDR1 LNHNV and CDR2 YYDKDF (reference sequence). V was cut by 8 bases and J by 5 bases, with 28 bases left in between. The CDR3 bases are TGTGCCACCGGTACAGCGGTGGGGCTCTTTAGAGCTCACGAGCAGTACTTC. It yields the protein CATGTAVGLFRAHEQYF.

The CDR3 here is CSARAPGPKAYEQYF. As DNA, the CDR3 is TGCAGTGCTAGGGCTCCCGGGCCTAAAGCCTACGAGCAGTACTTC. The chain carries TRBV20-1 and TRBJ2-4; no firm D call. Judging by the DNA end, TRBJ2-7 fits better; the J call may be wrong. CDR1 and CDR2 from the germline V gene are DFQATT and SNEGSKA (reference sequence). This CDR3 is 15 amino acids long.

This clonotype was counted many times. The chain is built from TRBV12-3 or TRBV12-4 and TRBJ2-7, with D perhaps TRBD1 or TRBD2 (5 bases each). The V and J ends lost 5 bases and 0 bases respectively, with 14 bases between them. The CDR3 covers 15 residues. Written as DNA, the CDR3 is TGTGCCAGCAGTCCCCTAGCAGGGAGCTCCTACGAGCAGTACTTC. As protein: CASSPLAGSSYEQYF.

The chain uses TRBV7-8 and TRBJ2-7; 10 bases match TRBD2. The DNA end is a closer match to TRBJ2-5, so the J assignment may be wrong. The CDR3 extends over 17 amino acids. The germline V gene encodes CDR1 SGHVS and CDR2 FQNEAQ. DNA for the CDR3: TGTGCCAGCAGCTTAGATCTTAAGCGGGGGGGCTGGGAGACCCAGTACTTC. Encoded protein: CASSLDLKRGGWETQYF.

This clonotype was seen once. The chain is built from TRBV6-5 and TRBJ2-5; the D call may be TRBD1 or TRBD2 (5 bases each). Trimming cost V 8 bases and J 11 bases, with 27 bases left between them. This CDR3 spans 15 amino acids. Looked up from germline, CDR1 is MNHEY and CDR2 is SVGAGI. This CDR3 is CASSTGSAEGNEQYF. The DNA for the CDR3 is TGTGCCAGCTCAACGGGCAGCGCAGAGGGGAATGAGCAGTACTTC.

This clonotype has a count of ten or more. The chain employs TRBV12-3 or TRBV12-4 and TRBJ2-7; TRBD1 aligns across 9 bases. Trimming at V came to 6 bases and at J to 1 base, leaving 4 bases not matched to a gene. This CDR3 comprises 14 residues. Here the CDR3 reads CASRTGQGSYEQYF. The CDR3 DNA reads as TGTGCCAGCAGGACTGGACAGGGGTCCTACGAGCAGTACTTC.

The J gene is TRBJ2-4, the V gene TRBV4-1; 9 bases match TRBD1. The end of the DNA aligns better with TRBJ2-7, so the J call may be wrong. The CDR3 is made up of 15 amino acids. Germline V gives CDR1 MGHRA, CDR2 YSYEKL. The CDR3 protein is CASSQGGQGPYEQYF. CDR3 DNA: TGCGCCAGCAGCCAAGGGGGACAGGGCCCCTACGAGCAGTACTTC.

The V gene is TRBV7-9, the J gene TRBJ2-4, with 9 bases aligning to TRBD1. TRBJ2-7 explains the end of the DNA better; the J call may be wrong. Germline CDR1 reads SEHNR; CDR2 reads FQNEAQ (reference sequence). This CDR3 has 16 residues. The CDR3 protein is CASSLAGTGNSYEQYF. CDR3 coding DNA: TGTGCCAGCAGCTTAGCTGGGACAGGGAACTCCTACGAGCAGTACTTC.

V and J are TRBV9 and TRBJ2-5; 7 positions match TRBD2. There are 15 residues in the CDR3. Germline lookup yields CDR1 SGDLS and CDR2 YYNGEE. The junction had 6 bases not matched to a gene; V was cut back by 0 bases and J by 4 bases. CDR3 nucleotides: TGTGCCAGCAGCGTAGGGCTAGCGGTGGGAGAGACCCAGTACTTC. Residues: CASSVGLAVGETQYF.

This sequence joins TRBV6-5 and TRBJ2-1, with a possible D match to TRBD2 (6 bases). Trimming removed 7 bases at V and 2 bases at J, with 15 bases between. The CDR3 sequence is 15 residues long. The germline V gene encodes CDR1 MNHEY and CDR2 SVGAGI. The CDR3 here is CASKYDGGPYNEQFF. CDR3 sequence (DNA): TGTGCCAGCAAATACGATGGAGGGCCCTACAATGAGCAGTTCTTC.

The J gene is TRBJ2-7, the V gene TRBV12-3 or TRBV12-4, with a possible D match to TRBD1 (5 bases). V lost 4 bases and J lost 4, with 11 bases in between. This CDR3 is built from 13 residues. In nucleotides, the CDR3 is TGTGCCAGCAGTTGGGGCGCTGAATACGAGCAGTACTTC. Protein sequence: CASSWGAEYEQYF.